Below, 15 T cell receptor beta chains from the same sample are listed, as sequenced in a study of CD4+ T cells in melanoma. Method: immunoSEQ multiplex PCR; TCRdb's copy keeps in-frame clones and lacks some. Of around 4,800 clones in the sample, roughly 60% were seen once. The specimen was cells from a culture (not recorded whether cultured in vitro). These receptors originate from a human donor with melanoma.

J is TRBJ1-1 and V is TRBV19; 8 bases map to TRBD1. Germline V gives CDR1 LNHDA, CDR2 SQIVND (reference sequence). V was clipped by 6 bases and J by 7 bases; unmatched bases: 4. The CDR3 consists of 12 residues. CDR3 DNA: TGTGCCAGTAGGACACAGGGGGATGAAGCTTTCTTT. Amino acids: CASRTQGDEAFF.

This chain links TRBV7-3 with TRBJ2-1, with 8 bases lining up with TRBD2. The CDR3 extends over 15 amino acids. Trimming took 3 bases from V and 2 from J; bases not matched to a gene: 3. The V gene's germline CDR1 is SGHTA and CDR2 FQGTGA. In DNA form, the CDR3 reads TGTGCCAGCAGCTTCTCCGGGGGGGCCTACAATGAGCAGTTCTTC. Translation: CASSFSGGAYNEQFF.

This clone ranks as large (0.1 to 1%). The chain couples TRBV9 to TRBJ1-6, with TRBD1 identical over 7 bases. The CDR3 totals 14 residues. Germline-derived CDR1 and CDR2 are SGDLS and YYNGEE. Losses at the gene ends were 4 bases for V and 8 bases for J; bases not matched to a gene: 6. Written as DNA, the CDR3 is TGTGCCAGCAGCCTGACAGGGTGGGATTCACCCCTCCACTTT. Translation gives CASSLTGWDSPLHF.

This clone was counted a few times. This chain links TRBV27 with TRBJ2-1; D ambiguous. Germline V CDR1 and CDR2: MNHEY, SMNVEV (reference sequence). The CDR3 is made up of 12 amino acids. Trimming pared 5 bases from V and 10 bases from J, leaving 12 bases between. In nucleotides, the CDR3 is TGTGCCAGCAGTCCCCCAGGTAGCGAGCAGTTCTTC. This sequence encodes CASSPPGSEQFF.

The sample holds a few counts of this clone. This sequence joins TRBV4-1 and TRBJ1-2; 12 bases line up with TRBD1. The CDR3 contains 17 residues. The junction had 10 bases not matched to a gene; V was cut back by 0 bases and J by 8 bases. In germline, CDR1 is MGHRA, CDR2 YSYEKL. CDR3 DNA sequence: TGCGCCAGCAGCCAAGATTTGGGGACAGGGGGCGCAGGGGGCTACACCTTC. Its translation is CASSQDLGTGGAGGYTF.

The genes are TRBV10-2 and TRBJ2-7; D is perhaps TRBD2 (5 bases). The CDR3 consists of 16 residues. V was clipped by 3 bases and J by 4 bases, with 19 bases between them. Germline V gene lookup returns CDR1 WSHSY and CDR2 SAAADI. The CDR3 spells CASSDGGLGMEYEQYF. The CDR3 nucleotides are TGCGCCAGCAGTGATGGTGGACTGGGAATGGAATACGAGCAGTACTTC.

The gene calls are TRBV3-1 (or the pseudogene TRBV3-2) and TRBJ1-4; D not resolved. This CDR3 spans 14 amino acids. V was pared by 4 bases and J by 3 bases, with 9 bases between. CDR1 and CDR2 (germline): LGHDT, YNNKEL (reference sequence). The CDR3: CASSLGWANEKLFF. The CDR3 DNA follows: TGTGCCAGCAGCCTGGGTTGGGCTAATGAAAAACTGTTTTTT.

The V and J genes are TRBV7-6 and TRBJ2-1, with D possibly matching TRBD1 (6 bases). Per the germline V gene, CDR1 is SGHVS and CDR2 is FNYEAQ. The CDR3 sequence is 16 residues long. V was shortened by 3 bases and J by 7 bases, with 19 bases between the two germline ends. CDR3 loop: CASSLGAQWGWNEQFF. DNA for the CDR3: TGTGCCAGCAGCTTGGGGGCCCAATGGGGTTGGAATGAGCAGTTCTTC. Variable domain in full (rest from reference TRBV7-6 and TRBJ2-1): GAGVSQSPRYKVTKRGQDVALRCDPISGHVSLYWYRQALGQGPEFLTYFNYEAQQDKSGLPNDRFSAERPEGSISTLTIQRTEQRDSAMYRCASSLGAQWGWNEQFFGPGTRLTVL.

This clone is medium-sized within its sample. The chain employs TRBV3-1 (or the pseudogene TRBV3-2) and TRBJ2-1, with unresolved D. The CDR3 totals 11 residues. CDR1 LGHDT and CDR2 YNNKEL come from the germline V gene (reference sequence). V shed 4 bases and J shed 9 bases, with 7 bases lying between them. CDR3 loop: CASSRTSEQFF. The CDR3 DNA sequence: TGTGCCAGCAGCCGGACGAGTGAGCAGTTCTTC.

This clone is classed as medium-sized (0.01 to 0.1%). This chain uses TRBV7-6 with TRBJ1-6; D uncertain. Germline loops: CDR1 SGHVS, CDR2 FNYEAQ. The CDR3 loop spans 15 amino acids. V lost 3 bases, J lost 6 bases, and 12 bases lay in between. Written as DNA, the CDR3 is TGTGCCAGCAGCTTGAACCGGGCCACTAATTCACCCCTCCACTTT. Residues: CASSLNRATNSPLHF. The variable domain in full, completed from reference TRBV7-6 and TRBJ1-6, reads GAGVSQSPRYKVTKRGQDVALRCDPISGHVSLYWYRQALGQGPEFLTYFNYEAQQDKSGLPNDRFSAERPEGSISTLTIQRTEQRDSAMYRCASSLNRATNSPLHFGNGTRLTVT.

The CDR3 protein is CASSFGIQGQPQHF. For the CDR3, the DNA is TGTGCCAGCAGTTTCGGGATCCAAGGTCAGCCCCAGCATTTT. The V call is TRBV28, the J call TRBJ1-5; D is uncertain. V gave up 3 bases and J gave up 6 bases, with 12 bases separating them. The germline V gene has CDR1 MDHEN and CDR2 SYDVKM. CDR3 size: 14 residues.

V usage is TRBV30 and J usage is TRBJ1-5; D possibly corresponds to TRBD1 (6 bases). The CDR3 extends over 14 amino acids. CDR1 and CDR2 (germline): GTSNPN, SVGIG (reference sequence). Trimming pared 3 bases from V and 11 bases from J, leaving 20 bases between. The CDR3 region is CAWSDRQVGASQHF. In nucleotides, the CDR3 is TGTGCCTGGAGCGATAGGCAGGTGGGGGCTTCCCAGCATTTT.

This chain's CDR3 is CASSQGRIRETQYF. CDR3 DNA sequence: TGCGCCAGCAGCCAAGGGAGGATAAGGGAGACCCAGTACTTC. The J gene is TRBJ2-5, the V gene TRBV4-3, with a possible D match to TRBD2 (5 bases). V dropped 1 base and J dropped 5 bases, with 11 bases sitting between them. CDR1 is LGHNA, CDR2 YSLEER, per germline. The CDR3 is 14 amino acids.

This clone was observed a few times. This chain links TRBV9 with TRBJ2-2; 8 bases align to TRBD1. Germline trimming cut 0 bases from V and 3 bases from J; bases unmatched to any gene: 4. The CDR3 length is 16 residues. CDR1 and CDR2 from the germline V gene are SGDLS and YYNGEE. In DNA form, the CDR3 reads TGTGCCAGCAGCGTAGCAGGGGGCGTAGACACCGGGGAGCTGTTTTTT. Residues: CASSVAGGVDTGELFF.

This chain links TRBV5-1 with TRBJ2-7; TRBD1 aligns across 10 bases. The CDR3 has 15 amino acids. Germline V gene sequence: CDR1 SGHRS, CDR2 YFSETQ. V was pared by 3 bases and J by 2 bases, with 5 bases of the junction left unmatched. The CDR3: CASSSPGQGTYEQYF. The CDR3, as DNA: TGCGCCAGCAGCTCCCCGGGACAGGGGACCTACGAGCAGTACTTC.